These 20 T cell receptor beta chains share one sample of origin, sequenced in a study of cytomegalovirus exposure and HLA in healthy donors. Both 60 Vbeta primers and 13 Jbeta primers went into the PCR. Generated by immunoSEQ multiplex PCR, the TCRdb table keeps only in-frame clones and is missing some. Of 130,000 or so clones in the sample, roughly 78% were seen once. Sequences were obtained from PBMCs. These receptors were taken from a woman between 35 and 50 years old in good health and CMV-seronegative.

The chain links TRBV5-5 to TRBJ2-7, with TRBD1 identical over 11 bases. V dropped 1 base and J dropped 6; count of bases not matched to a gene: 3. Germline V CDR1 and CDR2: SGHKS, YYEKEE (reference sequence). This CDR3 contains 14 residues. Written as DNA, the CDR3 is TGTGCCAGCAGCTTGAAGGGACAGGGGGGCGAGCAGTACTTC. Amino acid sequence: CASSLKGQGGEQYF. Full variable domain (outside the CDR3, taken from reference TRBV5-5 and TRBJ2-7): DAGVTQSPTHLIKTRGQQVTLRCSPISGHKSVSWYQQVLGQGPQFIFQYYEKEERGRGNFPDRFSARQFPNYSSELNVNALLLGDSALYLCASSLKGQGGEQYFGPGTRLTVT.

This clone was seen more than once but under ten times. This chain connects TRBV29-1 to TRBJ2-1, with D unclear. The CDR3 runs to 12 residues. Germline V gene lookup returns CDR1 SQVTM and CDR2 ANQGSEA. V dropped 7 bases and J dropped 4 bases, with 11 bases sitting between them. The CDR3 DNA is TGCAGCGCCTCCCCCAGGTACAATGAGCAGTTCTTC. Translation gives CSASPRYNEQFF.

The rearrangement uses TRBV19 and TRBJ1-2; D gene ambiguous. Germline CDR1 and CDR2: LNHDA and SQIVND (reference sequence). Between the trimmed V and J ends, which lost 6 bases and 8 bases, there was a span of 19 bases. This CDR3 is 14 amino acids long. Here the CDR3 reads CASSLARLLGGYTF. As DNA, the CDR3 is TGTGCCAGTAGCCTAGCGAGACTGCTTGGCGGCTACACCTTC.

About this clone: The junction departs from the called germline gene at one end, perhaps through a read error. The chain employs TRBV7-7 and TRBJ1-1; the D gene is possibly TRBD1 (5 bases). The germline V gene encodes CDR1 SSHAT and CDR2 FNYEAQ (reference sequence). The CDR3 spans 14 residues. The DNA for the CDR3 is TGTGCTAGCAGCCCCTTGGCCGGGGGGGAGGGAGCTTTCTTT. This encodes CASSPLAGGEGAFF.

This chain links TRBV6-5 with TRBJ1-5; no clear D. V was pared by 5 bases and J by 4 bases, with 15 bases between. This CDR3 has 15 residues. Per the germline V gene, CDR1 is MNHEY and CDR2 is SVGAGI. CDR3 coding DNA: TGTGCCAGCAGTCCCAGAATTCAGATTAATCAGCCCCAGCATTTT. It yields the protein CASSPRIQINQPQHF.

The chain combines TRBV27 with TRBJ2-7; 12 bases are shared with TRBD2. The V gene's germline CDR1 is MNHEY and CDR2 SMNVEV (reference sequence). V gave up 3 bases and J gave up 5 bases; unmatched junction bases: 5. There are 15 residues in the CDR3. CDR3 sequence: CASSLRLAGEDEQYF. The CDR3, as DNA: TGTGCCAGCAGTTTGAGACTAGCGGGAGAGGACGAGCAGTACTTC.

The CDR3 is CASSLEVYNEQFF. CDR3 coding DNA: TGTGCCAGCAGTTTAGAGGTGTACAATGAGCAGTTCTTC. V is TRBV28 and J is TRBJ2-1; unclear D gene. The V end lost 2 bases, the J end lost 4 bases, and 6 bases lay between the germline ends. Germline CDR1 and CDR2: MDHEN and SYDVKM. The CDR3 loop spans 13 amino acids.

CDR3: CASSPLRGEGGLANYGYTF. CDR3 DNA: TGTGCCAGCAGTCCCCTTAGAGGGGAGGGGGGACTAGCTAACTATGGCTACACCTTC. V gene TRBV2 combines with J gene TRBJ1-2, with D possibly matching TRBD1 (6 bases). The CDR3 is made up of 19 amino acids. Trimming removed 5 bases from V and 0 bases from J, with 25 bases in between. From germline, CDR1 is SNHLY and CDR2 FYNNEI. Supplemented by reference TRBV2 and TRBJ1-2, the full variable domain reads EPEVTQTPSHQVTQMGQEVILRCVPISNHLYFYWYRQILGQKVEFLVSFYNNEISEKSEIFDDQFSVERPDGSNFTLKIRSTKLEDSAMYFCASSPLRGEGGLANYGYTFGSGTRLTVV.

The chain has TRBV9 and TRBJ1-2; no definite D call. Germline V gene data show CDR1 as SGDLS and CDR2 as YYNGEE. This CDR3 spans 14 amino acids. Between the trimmed V and J ends, which lost 6 bases and 1 base, there was a span of 13 bases. CDR3 residues: CASNHGEINYGYTF. The CDR3, as DNA: TGTGCCAGCAACCACGGAGAGATTAACTATGGCTACACCTTC.

The chain carries TRBV7-9 and TRBJ2-3; a possible D gene is TRBD1 (6 bases). The length of the CDR3 is 15 residues. Germline CDR1 and CDR2: SEHNR and FQNEAQ (reference sequence). V was clipped by 5 bases and J by 1 base, with 13 bases between them. Here the CDR3 reads CASSRRQERTDTQYF. The CDR3 region has the DNA TGTGCCAGCAGCAGAAGACAGGAGCGCACAGATACGCAGTATTTT.

V and J are TRBV27 and TRBJ1-1, with D possibly matching TRBD1 (6 bases). This CDR3 has 14 amino acids. The V end lost 6 bases, the J end lost 1 base, and 12 bases lay between the germline ends. Looked up from germline, CDR1 is MNHEY and CDR2 is SMNVEV (reference sequence). CDR3 nucleotide sequence: TGTGCCAGCAGCCTAGGGGGGGCGAACACTGAAGCTTTCTTT. Protein sequence: CASSLGGANTEAFF.

J is TRBJ1-4 and V is TRBV18; perhaps TRBD1 as D (5 bases). CDR1 and CDR2 from the germline V gene are KGHSH and LQKENI. The V end was cut by 6 bases, the J end by 8 bases, with 19 bases between. This CDR3 has 15 amino acids. The CDR3 sequence: CASSPRVGPEEKLFF. The CDR3 DNA reads TGTGCCAGCTCCCCCCGGGTGGGGCCCGAGGAAAAACTGTTTTTT.

The chain is built from TRBV9 and TRBJ2-1; 7 nucleotides line up with TRBD1. The V segment lost 2 bases and the J segment 13 bases; nucleotides outside the gene matches: 3. CDR3 length equals 11 residues. CDR1 is SGDLS, CDR2 YYNGEE, per germline. Here the CDR3 DNA reads TGTGCCAGCAGCGTTGGACAGGCTCAGTTCTTC. It encodes CASSVGQAQFF.

The V call is TRBV27, the J call TRBJ1-2, with 10 nucleotides matching TRBD1. V was pared by 5 bases and J by 5 bases, with 5 bases of the junction left unmatched. The CDR3 is 14 residues long. Germline V gene sequence: CDR1 MNHEY, CDR2 SMNVEV (reference sequence). For the CDR3, the DNA is TGTGCCAGCAGTCCTACGGGACAGGGGTATGGCTACACCTTC. It encodes CASSPTGQGYGYTF.

V usage is TRBV28 and J usage is TRBJ1-5; D uncertain. The V gene's germline CDR1 is MDHEN and CDR2 SYDVKM. V lost 10 bases to trimming and J lost 0 bases, with 13 bases between them. This CDR3 has 14 amino acids. This CDR3 is CATSLAYSNQPQHF. CDR3 DNA: TGTGCCACCTCCCTGGCATATAGCAATCAGCCCCAGCATTTT.

This sequence joins TRBV6-8 and TRBJ2-1; TRBD1 might be the D (6 bases). Trimming took 10 bases from V and 8 from J, leaving 27 bases between them. This CDR3 has 16 residues. CDR1 and CDR2 (germline): MNHGY, SAAAGT. In nucleotides, the CDR3 is TGTGCCAAAAAAACATACAGGGAATTAACGCGCTATGAGCAGTTCTTC. It encodes CAKKTYRELTRYEQFF.

The chain has TRBV20-1 and TRBJ2-1; 7 bases map to TRBD2. V shed 3 bases, J shed 10 bases, and the junction held 3 bases outside the gene matches. Germline V gene lookup returns CDR1 DFQATT and CDR2 SNEGSKA (reference sequence). The length of the CDR3 is 11 residues. The CDR3 loop is CSARKAGEQFF. The CDR3 DNA follows: TGCAGTGCTAGGAAAGCGGGAGAGCAGTTCTTC.

This clone was observed a handful of times. The chain couples TRBV7-6 to TRBJ1-5, with 7 bases lining up with TRBD1. Trimming removed 1 base from V and 6 bases from J; junction bases left unmatched: 9. The CDR3 is 16 residues long. CDR1 and CDR2 (germline): SGHVS, FNYEAQ. CDR3 DNA sequence: TGTGCCAGCAGCTTAGGACAGGGCGCATCGGGTCAGCCCCAGCATTTT. It specifies CASSLGQGASGQPQHF.

The rearrangement uses TRBV11-2 and TRBJ2-7; 12 bases fit TRBD2. Trimming took 2 bases from V and 5 from J; bases not matched to a gene: 4. Germline assignment: CDR1 SGHAT and CDR2 FQNNGV. The length of the CDR3 is 15 residues. This chain's CDR3 is CASSLSTSGSHEQYF. DNA of the CDR3: TGTGCCAGCAGCTTATCGACTAGCGGGAGTCACGAGCAGTACTTC. Full variable domain (remainder filled in from reference TRBV11-2 and TRBJ2-7): EAGVAQSPRYKIIEKRQSVAFWCNPISGHATLYWYQQILGQGPKLLIQFQNNGVVDDSQLPKDRFSAERLKGVDSTLKIQPAKLEDSAVYLCASSLSTSGSHEQYFGPGTRLTVT.

This clone was seen more than once but under ten times. The chain links TRBV18 to TRBJ1-2; D ambiguous. With 3 bases removed from V and 5 bases from J, the gap between germline ends came to 13 bases. This CDR3 contains 14 residues. The germline gives CDR1 KGHSH, CDR2 LQKENI. The CDR3 bases are TGTGCCAGCTCACCTAGACGGAGCGTTTATGGCTACACCTTC. It encodes CASSPRRSVYGYTF.